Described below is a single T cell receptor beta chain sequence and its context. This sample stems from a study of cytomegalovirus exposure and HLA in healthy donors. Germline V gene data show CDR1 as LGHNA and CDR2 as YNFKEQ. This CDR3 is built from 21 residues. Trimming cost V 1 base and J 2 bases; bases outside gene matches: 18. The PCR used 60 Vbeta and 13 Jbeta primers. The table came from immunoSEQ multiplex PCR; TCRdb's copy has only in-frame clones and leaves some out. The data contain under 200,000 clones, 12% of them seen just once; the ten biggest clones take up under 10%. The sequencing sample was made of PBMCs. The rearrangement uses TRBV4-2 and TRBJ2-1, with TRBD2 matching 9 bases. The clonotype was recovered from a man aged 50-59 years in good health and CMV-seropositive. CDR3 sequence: CASSQGVAGTSRTVTYNEQFF. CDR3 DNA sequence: TGTGCCAGCAGCCAAGGAGTTGCCGGGACTAGCCGAACAGTAACCTACAATGAGCAGTTCTTC.